Listed below are T cell receptor beta chains from one sample, sequenced in a study of identical twins. TCRdb processed the 5' RACE reads anew with MiXCR; each CDR3 protein has one entry. The sample lists 550,000 to 700,000 distinct CDR3 sequences, 21% occurring once. This sample was shared with a second study, whose subject was T cells expressing NK-cell markers.

The specimen was PBMCs. These receptors all come from a woman between 18 and 29 years old in good health. Both conserved end residues are part of each CDR3. Fields, in order: J gene, V gene, clone size, D gene, CDR3 DNA, CDR3 protein. D genes are given only for firm matches. Only part of the rows carry a size: once, few, many, or a class if the clone is expanded.

TRBJ2-5 TRBV6-1 NA TRBD2 TGTGCCAGCAGTAAACGGGGGGGCCCCCAAGAGACCCAGTACTTC CASSKRGGPQETQYF
TRBJ2-7 TRBV9 NA NA TGTGCCAGCAGCGGGAAGGGTTCTACCTACGAGCAGTACTTC CASSGKGSTYEQYF
TRBJ2-1 TRBV24-1 NA NA TGTGCCACCAGTGATCCTAGTCGGGGGTCCTACAATGAGCAGTTCTTC CATSDPSRGSYNEQFF
TRBJ2-5 TRBV5-1 NA NA TGCGCCAGCAGCTTGGGCAGGGGTGAAGAGACCCAGTACTTC CASSLGRGEETQYF
TRBJ2-7 TRBV7-2 many NA TGTGCCAGCAGCTCGGGGCAGGCGGGGTACTCCTACGAGCAGTACTTC CASSSGQAGYSYEQYF
TRBJ2-1 TRBV12-3/TRBV12-4 NA TRBD2 TGTGCCAGCAGTACCCTCGGGGGGGCCCTCTACAATGAGCAGTTCTTC CASSTLGGALYNEQFF
TRBJ2-7 TRBV7-8 NA NA TGTGCCAGCAGCCTTGGACGGGGAGAGGGTGGGTACGAGCAGTACTTC CASSLGRGEGGYEQYF
TRBJ2-3 TRBV27 few NA TGTGCCAGTGGGACTCTCAGAGATACGCAGTATTTT CASGTLRDTQYF
TRBJ2-3 TRBV7-8 NA TRBD2 TGTGCCAGCAGCCTAGTGGGACTAGCGGGAGTAGATACGCAGTATTTT CASSLVGLAGVDTQYF
TRBJ2-3 TRBV7-9 many NA TGTGCCAGCAGCTTCGTCTCAGATACGCAGTATTTT CASSFVSDTQYF
TRBJ2-7 TRBV6-1 once TRBD2 TGTGCCAGCAGAAAAGCGGGAGCGAACTCCTACGAGCAGTACTTC CASRKAGANSYEQYF
TRBJ2-3 TRBV10-1 NA NA TGCGCCAGCAGTAGTCGCTCCAGCCTGGATACGCAGTATTTT CASSSRSSLDTQYF
TRBJ2-1 TRBV3-1 few TRBD1 TGTGCCAGAACCAAGACAGGGTGGGGCTCCTACAATGAGCAGTTCTTC CARTKTGWGSYNEQFF
TRBJ2-7 TRBV11-2 few NA TGTGCCAGCAGCCCGTCACCCAGCTCCTACGAGCAGTACTTC CASSPSPSSYEQYF
TRBJ1-1 TRBV7-9 few NA TGTGCCAGCAGCCTTACCCAGAGGAACACTGAAGCTTTCTTT CASSLTQRNTEAFF
TRBJ2-3 TRBV12-3/TRBV12-4 NA NA TGTGCCAGCAGTTTCCCGTCTCGTCTAGGGGGCACAGATACGCAGTATTTT CASSFPSRLGGTDTQYF
TRBJ2-1 TRBV7-2 NA NA TGTGCCAGCAGCTCATCCGGTGGCGGCACGTACAATGAGCAGCTCTTC CASSSSGGGTYNEQLF
TRBJ2-3 TRBV12-3/TRBV12-4 NA NA TGTGCCAGCAGTTTAGAGCCGTTCGCCCCTACAGATACGCAGTATTTT CASSLEPFAPTDTQYF
TRBJ2-1 TRBV12-3/TRBV12-4 NA TRBD2 TGTGCCAGCAGTATAAGCGGGGGGGCCGTAGTTGAGCAGTTCTTC CASSISGGAVVEQFF
TRBJ2-1 TRBV4-3 few NA TGCGCCAGCAGCCAAGCTAGTTATCCCTACAATGAGCAGTTCTTC CASSQASYPYNEQFF
TRBJ1-2 TRBV13 few TRBD1 TGTGCCAGCAGCCCGGACAGGCGTCTAGACTATGGCTACACCTTC CASSPDRRLDYGYTF
TRBJ1-6 TRBV25-1 NA NA TGTGCCAGCAGTGTAGGGGCACGGGATTCACCCCTCCACTTT CASSVGARDSPLHF
TRBJ2-5 TRBV12-5 few NA TGTGCTAGTGGCGCAGGACCATTACAAGAGACCCAGTACTTC CASGAGPLQETQYF
TRBJ2-3 TRBV11-2 NA TRBD1 TGTGCCAGCAGCTTGAACAGGGGCGGCACAGATACGCAGTATTTT CASSLNRGGTDTQYF
TRBJ2-2 TRBV12-3/TRBV12-4 NA NA TGTGCCAGCAGCCTACAGGCTACCGGGGAGCTGTTTTTT CASSLQATGELFF
TRBJ2-7 TRBV5-1 many NA TGCGCCAGCAGCTTCCAAGGATATCGGGGTGAGCAGTACTTC CASSFQGYRGEQYF
TRBJ2-4 TRBV19 NA NA TGTGCCAGCTCAACGGGGTTTTTGGCCAAAAACATTCAGTACTTC CASSTGFLAKNIQYF
TRBJ2-5 TRBV20-1 many NA TGCAGTGCTAGCCAGGGGGGTGCAGGAGAGACCCAGTACTTC CSASQGGAGETQYF
TRBJ2-7 TRBV12-3/TRBV12-4 NA NA TGTGCCAGCAGTTCACAGAAGCACCACCCCCGGTACTTC CASSSQKHHPRYF
TRBJ2-3 TRBV7-8 NA TRBD1 TGTGCCAGCAGACAGGACAGGGTATACTCGCATACGCAGTATTTT CASRQDRVYSHTQYF
TRBJ2-1 TRBV20-1 few TRBD2 TGCAGTGCACCTTGGACTAGCGGCCCTGTGAGGAATGAGCAGTTCTTC CSAPWTSGPVRNEQFF
TRBJ2-1 TRBV9 few TRBD1 TGTGCCAGCAGCGGAGGGACAGATGAGCAGTTCTTC CASSGGTDEQFF
TRBJ2-2 TRBV12-3/TRBV12-4 NA NA TGTGCCAGCAGTCCCGGACTGAGAAGTGACACCGGGGAGCTGTTTTTT CASSPGLRSDTGELFF
TRBJ2-7 TRBV3-1 many TRBD1 TGTGCCAGCAGCCCCCGACAGGGGAAGCAGTACTTC CASSPRQGKQYF
TRBJ2-2 TRBV12-3/TRBV12-4 few NA TGTGCCAGCAGTTTCGTACCCGGTGGCACCGGGGAGCTGTTTTTT CASSFVPGGTGELFF
TRBJ2-2 TRBV6-5 few NA TGTGCCAGCAGTTACTCGGGACACCCCTACAGTACACCAACCGGGGAGCTGTTTTTT CASSYSGHPYSTPTGELFF
TRBJ2-3 TRBV29-1 NA TRBD1 TGCAGCGTTGAAGAGGACAGGGCAGGCGATACGCAGTATTTT CSVEEDRAGDTQYF
TRBJ2-1 TRBV20-1 many TRBD2 TGCAGTGCTAGTCGGAGCGGGGGGACTTTAGGCGATGAGCAGTTCTTC CSASRSGGTLGDEQFF
TRBJ2-1 TRBV29-1 NA NA TGCAGCGTGGATCGGACAGCGGATGAGCAGTTCTTC CSVDRTADEQFF
TRBJ2-7 TRBV12-3/TRBV12-4 NA NA TGTGCCAGCCCCAGGGGGAGCGGGAGATTCTCCTACGAGCAGTACTTC CASPRGSGRFSYEQYF
TRBJ2-1 TRBV12-3/TRBV12-4 once NA TGTGCCAGCAGTTTAGCATTTGGCTGGGAGCAGTTCTTC CASSLAFGWEQFF
TRBJ2-1 TRBV5-4 many TRBD2 TGTGCCAGCAGCTTGGTGATTAGTAGCGGGAGGTTCTCCTACAATGAGCAGTTCTTC CASSLVISSGRFSYNEQFF
TRBJ2-5 TRBV20-1 few TRBD1 TGCAGTGCTAGCCCCTGGCAGGGGGCGCGGGAGACCCAGTACTTC CSASPWQGARETQYF
TRBJ2-3 TRBV7-4 few NA TGTGCCAGCAGCCCCCTCGGGGCGCGTAGCACAGATACGCAGTATTTT CASSPLGARSTDTQYF
TRBJ1-1 TRBV19 few NA TGTGCCAGTAGTACCGAAGGGCCATACACTGAAGCTTTCTTT CASSTEGPYTEAFF
TRBJ2-1 TRBV10-3 few NA TGTGCCATCAGTCTAAATTCAGGGGCCTCTTCCTACAATGAGCAGTTCTTC CAISLNSGASSYNEQFF
TRBJ2-4 TRBV3-1 NA NA TGTGCCAGCAGCCAATGGGAAGGGAACTTGAAAAACATTCAGTACTTC CASSQWEGNLKNIQYF
TRBJ2-5 TRBV29-1 NA NA TGCAGCGCTGAGGAGGGACACTTC CSAEEGHF
TRBJ2-7 TRBV27 NA NA TGTGCCAGCAGCCTAACAGGGAGGTACTACGAGCAGTACTTC CASSLTGRYYEQYF
TRBJ1-1 TRBV7-3 NA NA TGTGCCAGCAGCTTAATGCAGGGTGGGGGCACTGAAGCTTTCTTT CASSLMQGGGTEAFF
TRBJ2-7 TRBV6-5 NA TRBD2 TGTGCCAGCAGTTACGAGCACACCAAGACTAGCGGGAACCACGAGCAGTACTTC CASSYEHTKTSGNHEQYF
TRBJ1-4 TRBV20-1 NA TRBD1 TGCAGTGCTAGAGAGAGGGGACAGATAACTGAAAAACTGTTTTTT CSARERGQITEKLFF
TRBJ2-7 TRBV12-5 NA NA TGTGCTAGTGGTTTGGCACTAGCCAGGGACTACGAGCAGTACTTC CASGLALARDYEQYF
TRBJ1-5 TRBV12-3/TRBV12-4 many NA TGTGCCAGCAGTTTAGCGCGACGGAGTAATCAGCCCCAGCATTTT CASSLARRSNQPQHF
TRBJ2-6 TRBV15 NA NA TGTGCCACCAGCAGTGTCCAGGGCTCTGGGGCCAACGTCCTGACTTTC CATSSVQGSGANVLTF